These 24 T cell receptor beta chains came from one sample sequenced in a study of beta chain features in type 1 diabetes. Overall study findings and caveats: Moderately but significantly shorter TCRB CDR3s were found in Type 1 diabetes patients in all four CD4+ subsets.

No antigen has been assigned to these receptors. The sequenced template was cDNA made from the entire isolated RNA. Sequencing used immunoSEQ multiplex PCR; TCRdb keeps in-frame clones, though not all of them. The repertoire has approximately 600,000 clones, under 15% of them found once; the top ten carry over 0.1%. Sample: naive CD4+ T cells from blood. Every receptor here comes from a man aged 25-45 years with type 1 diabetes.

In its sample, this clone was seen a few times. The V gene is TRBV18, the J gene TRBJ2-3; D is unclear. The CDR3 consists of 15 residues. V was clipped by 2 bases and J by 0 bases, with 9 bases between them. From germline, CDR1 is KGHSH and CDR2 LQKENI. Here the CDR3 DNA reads TGTGCCAGCTCACCAGGAAGGGCTAGCACAGATACGCAGTATTTT. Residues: CASSPGRASTDTQYF.

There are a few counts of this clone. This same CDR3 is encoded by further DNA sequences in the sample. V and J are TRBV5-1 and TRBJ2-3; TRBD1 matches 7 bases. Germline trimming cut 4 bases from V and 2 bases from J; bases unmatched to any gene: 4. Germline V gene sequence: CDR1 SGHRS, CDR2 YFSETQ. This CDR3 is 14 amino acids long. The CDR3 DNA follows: TGCGCCAGCAGCACCGGGACAGACACAGATACGCAGTATTTT. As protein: CASSTGTDTDTQYF.

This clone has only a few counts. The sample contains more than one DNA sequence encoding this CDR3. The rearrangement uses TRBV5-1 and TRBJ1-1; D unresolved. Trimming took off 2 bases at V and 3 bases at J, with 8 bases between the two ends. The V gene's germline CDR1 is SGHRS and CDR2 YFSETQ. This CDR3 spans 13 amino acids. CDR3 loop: CASSLSWDTEAFF. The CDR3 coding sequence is TGCGCCAGCAGCTTAAGCTGGGACACTGAAGCTTTCTTT.

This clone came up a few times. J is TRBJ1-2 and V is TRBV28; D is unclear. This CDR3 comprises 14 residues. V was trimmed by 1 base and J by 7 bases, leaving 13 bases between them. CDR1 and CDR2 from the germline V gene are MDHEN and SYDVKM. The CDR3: CASSLLSMVVGYTF. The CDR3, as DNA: TGTGCCAGCAGTTTATTATCTATGGTTGTTGGCTACACCTTC.

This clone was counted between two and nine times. The CDR3 coding sequence is TGCGCCAGGCCCGGGACACGGGAGACCCAGTACTTC. Translating it yields CARPGTRETQYF. The chain employs TRBV5-1 and TRBJ2-5, with TRBD1 as a possible D gene (6 bases). The V end lost 8 bases, the J end lost 5 bases, and 13 bases lay between the germline ends. This CDR3 spans 12 amino acids. CDR1 SGHRS and CDR2 YFSETQ come from the germline V gene.

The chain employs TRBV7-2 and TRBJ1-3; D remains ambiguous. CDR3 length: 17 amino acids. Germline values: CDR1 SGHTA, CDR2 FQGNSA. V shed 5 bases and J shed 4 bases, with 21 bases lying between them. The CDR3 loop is CASSARSGNEPGNTIYF. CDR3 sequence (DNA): TGTGCCAGCAGCGCGAGGTCGGGGAATGAACCCGGAAACACCATATATTTT.

The CDR3 spells CASSMKAVWLAGTYEQYF. CDR3 nucleotide sequence: TGTGCCAGTAGTATGAAGGCTGTGTGGCTAGCGGGGACCTACGAGCAGTACTTC. This chain connects TRBV19 to TRBJ2-7; 9 bases are a match to TRBD2. Trimming took 3 bases from V and 2 from J; bases not matched to a gene: 14. From germline, CDR1 is LNHDA and CDR2 SQIVND (reference sequence). The CDR3 covers 18 residues.

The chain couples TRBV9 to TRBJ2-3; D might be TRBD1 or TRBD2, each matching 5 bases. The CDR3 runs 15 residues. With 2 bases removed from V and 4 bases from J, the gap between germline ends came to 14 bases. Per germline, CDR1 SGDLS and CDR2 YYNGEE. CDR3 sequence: CASSVRGANADTQYF. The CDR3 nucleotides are TGTGCCAGCAGCGTGAGGGGTGCCAACGCAGATACGCAGTATTTT.

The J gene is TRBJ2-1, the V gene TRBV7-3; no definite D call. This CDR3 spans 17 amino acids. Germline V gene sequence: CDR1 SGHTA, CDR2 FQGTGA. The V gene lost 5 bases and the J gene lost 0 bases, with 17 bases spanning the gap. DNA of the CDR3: TGTGCCAGCAGCCCCAGATCCGGGCCGAGCTCCTACAATGAGCAGTTCTTC. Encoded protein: CASSPRSGPSSYNEQFF.

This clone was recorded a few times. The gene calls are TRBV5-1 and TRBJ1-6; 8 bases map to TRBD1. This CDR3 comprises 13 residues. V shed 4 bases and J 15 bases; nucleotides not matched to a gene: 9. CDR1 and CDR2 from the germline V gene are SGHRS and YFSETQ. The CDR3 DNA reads TGCGCCAGCAGCCTCGGACAGGGAAGTCTCCTCCACTTT. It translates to CASSLGQGSLLHF.

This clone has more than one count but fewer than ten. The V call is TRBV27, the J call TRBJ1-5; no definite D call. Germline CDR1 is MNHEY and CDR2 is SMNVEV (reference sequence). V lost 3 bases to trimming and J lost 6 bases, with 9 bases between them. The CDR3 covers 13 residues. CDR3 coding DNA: TGTGCCAGCAGTTTTAAAGAGGGTCAGCCCCAGCATTTT. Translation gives CASSFKEGQPQHF.

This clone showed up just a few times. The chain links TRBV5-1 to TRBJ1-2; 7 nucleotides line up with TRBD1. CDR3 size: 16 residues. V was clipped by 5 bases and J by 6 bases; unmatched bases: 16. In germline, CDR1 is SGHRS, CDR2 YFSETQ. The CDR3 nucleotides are TGCGCCAGCAGTCCCGGGAGAAGGGGGCAGTCTAATGGCTACACCTTC. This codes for CASSPGRRGQSNGYTF.

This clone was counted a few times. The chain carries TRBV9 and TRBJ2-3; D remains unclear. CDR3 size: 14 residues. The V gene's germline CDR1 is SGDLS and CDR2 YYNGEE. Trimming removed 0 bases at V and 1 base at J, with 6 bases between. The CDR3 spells CASSVGRGTDTQYF. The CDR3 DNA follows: TGTGCCAGCAGCGTAGGTCGGGGCACAGATACGCAGTATTTT.

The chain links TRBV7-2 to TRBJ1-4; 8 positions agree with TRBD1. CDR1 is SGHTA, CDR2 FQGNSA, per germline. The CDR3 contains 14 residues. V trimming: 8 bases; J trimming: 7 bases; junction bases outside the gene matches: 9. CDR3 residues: CASRWGRGPEKLFF. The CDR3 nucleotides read TGTGCCAGCCGATGGGGCAGGGGGCCTGAAAAACTGTTTTTT.

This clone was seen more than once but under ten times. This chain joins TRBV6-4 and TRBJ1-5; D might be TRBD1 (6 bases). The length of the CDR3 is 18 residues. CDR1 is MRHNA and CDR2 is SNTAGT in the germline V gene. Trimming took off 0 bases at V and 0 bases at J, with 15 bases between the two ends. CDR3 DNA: TGTGCCAGCAGTGACTCGACCGGGGGCCTCTATAGCAATCAGCCCCAGCATTTT. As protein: CASSDSTGGLYSNQPQHF.

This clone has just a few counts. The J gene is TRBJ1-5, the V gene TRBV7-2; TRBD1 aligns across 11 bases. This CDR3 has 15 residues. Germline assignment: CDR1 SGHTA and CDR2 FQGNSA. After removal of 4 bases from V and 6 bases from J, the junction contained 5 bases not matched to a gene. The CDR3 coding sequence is TGTGCCAGCAGCTCCCGGGGACAGGGGGTTCAGCCCCAGCATTTT. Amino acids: CASSSRGQGVQPQHF.

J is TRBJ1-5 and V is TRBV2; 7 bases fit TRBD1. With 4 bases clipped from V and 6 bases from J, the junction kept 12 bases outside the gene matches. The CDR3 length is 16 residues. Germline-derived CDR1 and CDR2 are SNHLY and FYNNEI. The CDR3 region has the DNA TGTGCCAGCAGTGGACAGGGTGGGGTCTCGAGTCAGCCCCAGCATTTT. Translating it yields CASSGQGGVSSQPQHF.

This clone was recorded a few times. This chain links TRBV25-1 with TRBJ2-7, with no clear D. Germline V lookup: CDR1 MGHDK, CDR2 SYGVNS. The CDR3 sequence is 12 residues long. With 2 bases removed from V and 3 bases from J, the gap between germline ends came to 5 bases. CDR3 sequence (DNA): TGTGCCAGCAGTGAAGACGTCTACGAGCAGTACTTC. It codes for CASSEDVYEQYF.

CDR3 nucleotide sequence: TGTGCCAGCAGCCAAGATCTACTAGATACGCAGTATTTT. This codes for CASSQDLLDTQYF. The gene calls are TRBV14 and TRBJ2-3; no clear D. This CDR3 comprises 13 residues. CDR1 and CDR2 (germline): SGHDN, FVKESK. V was trimmed by 0 bases and J by 5 bases, leaving 6 bases between them.

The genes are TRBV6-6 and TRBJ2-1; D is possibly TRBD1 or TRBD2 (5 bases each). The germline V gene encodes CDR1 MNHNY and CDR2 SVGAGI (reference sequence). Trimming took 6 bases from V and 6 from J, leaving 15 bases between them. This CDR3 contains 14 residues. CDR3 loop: CASRGPGSVNEQFF. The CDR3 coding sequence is TGTGCCAGCAGGGGGCCGGGATCGGTCAATGAGCAGTTCTTC.

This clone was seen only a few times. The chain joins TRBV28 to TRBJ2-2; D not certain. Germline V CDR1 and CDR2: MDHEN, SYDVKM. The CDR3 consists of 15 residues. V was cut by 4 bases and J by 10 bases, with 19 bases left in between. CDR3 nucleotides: TGTGCCAGCAGTTCCACCCACCGAGCCCGCCCGGAGCTGTTTTTT. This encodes CASSSTHRARPELFF.

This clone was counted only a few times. The CDR3: CASSPRLRDRGNTGELFF. CDR3 nucleotide sequence: TGTGCCAGCAGCCCCCGTCTTAGGGACAGGGGGAACACCGGGGAGCTGTTTTTT. The chain recombines TRBV7-9 with TRBJ2-2; 10 bases match TRBD1. V lost 5 bases, J lost 1 base, and 10 bases stayed unmatched. Germline CDR1 reads SEHNR; CDR2 reads FQNEAQ (reference sequence). The CDR3 runs to 18 residues.

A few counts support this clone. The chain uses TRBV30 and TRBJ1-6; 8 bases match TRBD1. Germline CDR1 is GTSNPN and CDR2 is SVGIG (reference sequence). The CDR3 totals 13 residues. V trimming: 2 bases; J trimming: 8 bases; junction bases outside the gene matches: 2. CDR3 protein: CAWSLDRDSPLHF. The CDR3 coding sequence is TGTGCCTGGAGTTTGGACAGGGATTCACCCCTCCACTTT.

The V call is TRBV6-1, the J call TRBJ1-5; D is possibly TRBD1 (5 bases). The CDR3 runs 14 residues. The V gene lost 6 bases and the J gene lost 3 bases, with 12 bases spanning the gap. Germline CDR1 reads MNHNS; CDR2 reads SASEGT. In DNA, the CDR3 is TGTGCCAGCAGGGCCGGGACGGACAATCAGCCCCAGCATTTT. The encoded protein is CASRAGTDNQPQHF.